These 29 T cell receptor beta chains originate from one sample sequenced in a study of blood T cell repertoires in COVID-19. Libraries were prepared by immunoSEQ multiplex PCR; TCRdb keeps only in-frame clonotypes and omits some of them. The table lists about 170,000 clones, around four fifths of them singletons. Sequencing was performed on peripheral blood. The receptors were gathered from an elderly woman with acute or convalescent COVID-19.

The chain recombines TRBV6-6 with TRBJ2-7, with TRBD2 matching 8 bases. The CDR3 contains 14 residues. V was clipped by 5 bases and J by 2 bases; unmatched bases: 5. Germline V lookup: CDR1 MNHNY, CDR2 SVGAGI (reference sequence). In DNA, the CDR3 is TGTGCCAGCAGTCGCTCGGGACTAGCCTACGAGCAGTACTTC. It yields the protein CASSRSGLAYEQYF.

V gene TRBV5-6 combines with J gene TRBJ2-7; the match to TRBD1 covers 9 bases. This CDR3 region has 14 residues. Trimming removed 4 bases from V and 6 bases from J; junction bases left unmatched: 8. Germline CDR1 reads SGHDT; CDR2 reads YYEEEE. CDR3 DNA sequence: TGTGCCAGCAGCACGGGACAGGGAGTCGTCGAGCAGTACTTC. It encodes CASSTGQGVVEQYF.

This clone was detected only a few times. The chain has TRBV10-2 and TRBJ2-7, with 8 bases lining up with TRBD2. This CDR3 region has 15 residues. J gave up 5 bases and V 2 bases, and 8 bases lay outside the gene matches. Germline CDR1 WSHSY, CDR2 SAAADI. CDR3: CASSEEGGGPNEQYF. Here the CDR3 DNA reads TGCGCCAGCAGTGAGGAGGGCGGGGGGCCAAACGAGCAGTACTTC.

The chain uses TRBV6-1 and TRBJ1-4; D is perhaps TRBD1 (5 bases). Trimming removed 0 bases from V and 7 bases from J, with 12 bases in between. Germline values: CDR1 MNHNS, CDR2 SASEGT. The CDR3 is made up of 15 amino acids. The CDR3 spells CASSEARGQGEKLFF. The CDR3 region has the DNA TGTGCCAGCAGTGAAGCGCGAGGCCAGGGTGAAAAACTGTTTTTT.

This chain uses TRBV6-5 with TRBJ2-7; 9 bases are shared with TRBD1. Germline V gene lookup returns CDR1 MNHEY and CDR2 SVGAGI. Trimming took 0 bases from V and 4 from J; bases not matched to a gene: 4. This CDR3 spans 15 amino acids. Written as DNA, the CDR3 is TGTGCCAGCAGTTACTCCGGGACAGGGTTATACGAGCAGTACTTC. This translates into CASSYSGTGLYEQYF.

The genes are TRBV4-3 and TRBJ1-4; perhaps TRBD1 as D (6 bases). Trimming removed 3 bases at V and 0 bases at J, with 11 bases between. CDR1 is LGHNA and CDR2 is YSLEER in the germline V gene. This CDR3 comprises 16 residues. The CDR3 reads CASSHGRGTTNEKLFF. The CDR3 nucleotides are TGCGCCAGCAGCCATGGTAGGGGGACAACTAATGAAAAACTGTTTTTT.

The V gene is TRBV7-9, the J gene TRBJ2-7; D is possibly TRBD1 (6 bases). V lost 1 base, J lost 6 bases, and 25 bases lay in between. This CDR3 spans 18 amino acids. The germline V gene encodes CDR1 SEHNR and CDR2 FQNEAQ (reference sequence). The CDR3 is CASSLGGSRQVVRGEQYF. The CDR3 DNA is TGTGCCAGCAGCTTAGGGGGGAGCAGACAGGTGGTTCGGGGCGAGCAGTACTTC. The variable domain in full, with the rest retrieved from reference TRBV7-9 and TRBJ2-7, is DTGVSQNPRHKITKRGQNVTFRCDPISEHNRLYWYRQTLGQGPEFLTYFQNEAQLEKSRLLSDRFSAERPKGSFSTLEIQRTEQGDSAMYLCASSLGGSRQVVRGEQYFGPGTRLTVT.

As regards this clone: Different DNA sequences within this sample yield the same CDR3. The chain recombines TRBV20-1 with TRBJ2-7, with D possibly being TRBD2 (6 bases). CDR1 is DFQATT and CDR2 is SNEGSKA in the germline V gene (reference sequence). The CDR3 is made up of 11 amino acids. V lost 4 bases to trimming and J lost 4 bases, with 8 bases between them. CDR3 sequence: CSATTSYEQYF. The CDR3 DNA is TGCAGTGCTACGACTAGTTACGAGCAGTACTTC.

The rearrangement links TRBV29-1 to TRBJ1-1; D call uncertain. Germline CDR1 reads SQVTM; CDR2 reads ANQGSEA. V lost 2 bases and J lost 0, with 7 bases in between. CDR3 size: 13 residues. As DNA, the CDR3 is TGCAGCGTTGAAAGGAGCATGAACACTGAAGCTTTCTTT. Translating it yields CSVERSMNTEAFF.

The chain links TRBV6-5 to TRBJ1-2; D may be TRBD1 (6 bases). This CDR3 is 12 amino acids long. V was clipped by 4 bases and J by 8 bases, with 11 bases between them. Per the germline V gene, CDR1 is MNHEY and CDR2 is SVGAGI. In DNA form, the CDR3 reads TGTGCCAGCAGTTCCGGGACAAGAGGCTACACCTTC. This translates into CASSSGTRGYTF.

The V gene is TRBV19, the J gene TRBJ2-2; 9 positions match TRBD1. Germline CDR1 is LNHDA and CDR2 is SQIVND (reference sequence). The CDR3 sequence is 16 residues long. V gave up 4 bases and J gave up 4 bases; unmatched junction bases: 7. CDR3 sequence reads: CASSTFRTGATGELFF. The CDR3 DNA reads as TGTGCCAGTAGTACCTTTCGGACAGGGGCCACCGGGGAGCTGTTTTTT.

J is TRBJ1-5 and V is TRBV7-2; D is undetermined. The ends were cut back, 3 bases at V and 1 base at J, with 7 bases in the middle. Per germline, CDR1 SGHTA and CDR2 FQGNSA. This CDR3 is 14 amino acids long. CDR3 sequence: CASSFPVSNQPQHF. The CDR3 DNA is TGTGCCAGCAGCTTCCCCGTGAGCAATCAGCCCCAGCATTTT. Looking up the rest from reference TRBV7-2 and TRBJ1-5 gives the full variable domain: GAGVSQSPSNKVTEKGKDVELRCDPISGHTALYWYRQSLGQGLEFLIYFQGNSAPDKSGLPSDRFSAERTGGSVSTLTIQRTQQEDSAVYLCASSFPVSNQPQHFGDGTRLSIL.

The chain links TRBV7-2 to TRBJ1-1, with TRBD1 identical over 11 bases. Germline V gives CDR1 SGHTA, CDR2 FQGNSA. The CDR3 is made up of 16 amino acids. Trimming removed 4 bases from V and 5 bases from J; junction bases left unmatched: 9. In DNA form, the CDR3 reads TGTGCCAGCAGCTCGCGGACAGGGGGCAAGGGGACTGAAGCTTTCTTT. Translating it yields CASSSRTGGKGTEAFF.

This clone was seen more than once but under ten times. The genes are TRBV5-1 and TRBJ2-2; 8 bases match TRBD1. Trimming removed 4 bases from V and 3 bases from J; junction bases left unmatched: 5. The CDR3 is made up of 15 amino acids. Germline CDR1 SGHRS, CDR2 YFSETQ. CDR3 amino acids: CASSIKTGDTGELFF. DNA for the CDR3: TGCGCCAGCAGCATTAAGACAGGGGACACCGGGGAGCTGTTTTTT.

This chain joins TRBV5-1 and TRBJ1-1; perhaps TRBD1 as D (6 bases). This CDR3 spans 16 amino acids. The V end was cut by 4 bases, the J end by 1 base, with 17 bases between. CDR1 is SGHRS, CDR2 YFSETQ, per germline. CDR3 region: CASSIFLPGQNTEAFF. CDR3 coding DNA: TGCGCCAGCAGCATATTTCTTCCGGGACAGAACACTGAAGCTTTCTTT.

A few counts support this clone. The DNA for the CDR3 is TGCGCCAGCAGCTACGCTACCACTGAAGCTTTCTTT. Its translation is CASSYATTEAFF. The rearrangement uses TRBV5-1 and TRBJ1-1; D remains unclear. CDR1 SGHRS and CDR2 YFSETQ come from the germline V gene. This CDR3 is built from 12 residues. Trimming took 3 bases from V and 4 from J, leaving 7 bases between them.

The chain links TRBV11-2 to TRBJ2-2; perhaps TRBD2 as D (6 bases). This CDR3 spans 19 amino acids. V was clipped by 2 bases and J by 1 base, with 20 bases between them. The germline CDR1 and CDR2 sequences are SGHAT and FQNNGV. CDR3 DNA: TGTGCCAGCAGCTTACACGGACTTGAGGTAGCGGTGAACACCGGGGAGCTGTTTTTT. Its protein is CASSLHGLEVAVNTGELFF.

The V gene is TRBV5-5, the J gene TRBJ2-1; D may be TRBD2 (5 bases). V was clipped by 6 bases and J by 9 bases, with 22 bases between them. CDR1 is SGHKS, CDR2 YYEKEE, per germline (reference sequence). This CDR3 region has 15 residues. Written as DNA, the CDR3 is TGTGCCAGCACCCGGAGACGGGAAAGGTCTGGTGAGCAGTTCTTC. Protein: CASTRRRERSGEQFF.

In its sample, this clone was seen once. The chain recombines TRBV6-4 with TRBJ2-3; 16 nucleotides align to TRBD2. Germline lookup yields CDR1 MRHNA and CDR2 SNTAGT. V was clipped by 6 bases and J by 1 base; unmatched bases: 10. This CDR3 comprises 19 residues. As DNA, the CDR3 is TGTGCCAGCAGCCAAACCGGGACTAGCGGGAGGGTTCGCACAGATACGCAGTATTTT. Its protein product is CASSQTGTSGRVRTDTQYF.

The chain couples TRBV11-3 to TRBJ2-1; 10 bases match TRBD1. This CDR3 is 13 amino acids long. V was clipped by 1 base and J by 9 bases; unmatched bases: 0. Germline loops: CDR1 SGHNT, CDR2 YENEEA. The CDR3 region has the DNA TGTGCCAGCAGCTTAGGACAGGGGGCTGAGCAGTTCTTC. This translates into CASSLGQGAEQFF.

This sequence joins TRBV4-2 and TRBJ1-1, with 10 nucleotides matching TRBD1. Germline CDR1 LGHNA, CDR2 YNFKEQ. CDR3 length: 14 amino acids. Losses at the gene ends were 5 bases for V and 7 bases for J; bases not matched to a gene: 7. The CDR3 loop reads CASSETTGGFEAFF. The CDR3 DNA sequence: TGTGCCAGCAGCGAGACGACAGGGGGCTTTGAAGCTTTCTTT.

The J gene is TRBJ1-5, the V gene TRBV5-1, with 7 nucleotides matching TRBD1. The V segment lost 1 base and the J segment 2 bases; nucleotides outside the gene matches: 3. Germline V gene sequence: CDR1 SGHRS, CDR2 YFSETQ. The CDR3 sequence is 15 residues long. CDR3 sequence (DNA): TGCGCCAGCAGCTTGCAGGGGGTAGGCAATCAGCCCCAGCATTTT. Translating it yields CASSLQGVGNQPQHF.

The chain is built from TRBV5-6 and TRBJ2-6, with a weak D call TRBD1 (5 bases). CDR1 is SGHDT and CDR2 is YYEEEE in the germline V gene. Deletions cut 6 bases from V and 0 bases from J, with 10 bases between. This CDR3 spans 15 amino acids. CDR3 DNA sequence: TGTGCCAGCACCAGGGTTTCCTCTGGGGCCAACGTCCTGACTTTC. Protein: CASTRVSSGANVLTF.

The genes are TRBV5-1 and TRBJ1-5, with no clear D. CDR3 length equals 15 residues. Trimming stripped 0 bases from V and 6 bases from J, with 13 bases between. Germline V CDR1 and CDR2: SGHRS, YFSETQ. This chain's CDR3 is CASSLGLTPGQPQHF. The DNA of the CDR3 is TGCGCCAGCAGCTTGGGACTGACTCCCGGTCAGCCCCAGCATTTT.

This clone was recorded a few times. J is TRBJ2-3 and V is TRBV4-3, with D hard to call. This CDR3 is built from 13 residues. Germline V gives CDR1 LGHNA, CDR2 YSLEER. Trimming left V 1 base short and J 5 bases short, with 7 bases between. This chain's CDR3 is CASSQVYGDTQYF. The DNA for the CDR3 is TGCGCCAGCAGCCAAGTCTACGGAGATACGCAGTATTTT.

The chain joins TRBV6-5 to TRBJ1-2; perhaps TRBD1 as D (5 bases). The CDR3 consists of 13 residues. The germline gives CDR1 MNHEY, CDR2 SVGAGI. Trimming pared 6 bases from V and 1 base from J, leaving 9 bases between. CDR3 sequence: CASRVTVNYGYTF. The DNA of the CDR3 is TGTGCCAGCAGGGTGACAGTTAACTATGGCTACACCTTC.

CDR3 coding DNA: TGCGCCAGCAGCCAAGATGGACTAGCGGGAGCTAATGAGCAGTTCTTC. It encodes CASSQDGLAGANEQFF. This chain links TRBV4-3 with TRBJ2-1; the match to TRBD2 covers 13 bases. The CDR3 totals 16 residues. The ends lost 0 bases at V and 7 bases at J; junction bases unmatched: 3. Germline V gene data show CDR1 as LGHNA and CDR2 as YSLEER.

This clone appeared once. The gene calls are TRBV30 and TRBJ2-2, with D possibly being TRBD2 (7 bases). Germline values: CDR1 GTSNPN, CDR2 SVGIG (reference sequence). CDR3 size: 15 residues. Trimming cost V 0 bases and J 5 bases, with 13 bases left between them. In DNA form, the CDR3 reads TGTGCCTGGAGTGTACGGGGGGCGTCGACCGGGGAGCTGTTTTTT. This gives the protein CAWSVRGASTGELFF.

The chain links TRBV18 to TRBJ1-4, with 10 nucleotides matching TRBD1. Per the germline V gene, CDR1 is KGHSH and CDR2 is LQKENI. This CDR3 spans 16 amino acids. V lost 2 bases and J lost 7; bases outside the gene matches: 7. The CDR3 DNA follows: TGTGCCAGCTCACCAGGGACAGGGGTGAAAAGTGAAAAACTGTTTTTT. Its translation is CASSPGTGVKSEKLFF. The full variable domain, completed using reference TRBV18 and TRBJ1-4, is NAGVMQNPRHLVRRRGQEARLRCSPMKGHSHVYWYRQLPEEGLKFMVYLQKENIIDESGMPKERFSAEFPKEGPSILRIQQVVRGDSAAYFCASSPGTGVKSEKLFFGSGTQLSVL.